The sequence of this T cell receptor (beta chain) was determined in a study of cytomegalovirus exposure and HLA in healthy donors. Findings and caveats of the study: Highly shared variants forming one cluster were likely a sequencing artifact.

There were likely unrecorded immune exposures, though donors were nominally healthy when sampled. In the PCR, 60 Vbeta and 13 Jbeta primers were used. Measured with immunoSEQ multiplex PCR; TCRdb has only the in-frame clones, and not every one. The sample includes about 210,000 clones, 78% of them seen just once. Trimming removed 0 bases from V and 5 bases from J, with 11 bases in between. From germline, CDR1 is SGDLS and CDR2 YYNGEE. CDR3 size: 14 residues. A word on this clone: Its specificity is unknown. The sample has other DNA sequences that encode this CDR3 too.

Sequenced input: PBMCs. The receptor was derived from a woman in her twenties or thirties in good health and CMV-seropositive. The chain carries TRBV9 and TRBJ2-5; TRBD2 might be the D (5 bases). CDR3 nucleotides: TGTGCCAGCAGCGTAGGGGGAGACGGGGAGACCCAGTACTTC. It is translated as CASSVGGDGETQYF.